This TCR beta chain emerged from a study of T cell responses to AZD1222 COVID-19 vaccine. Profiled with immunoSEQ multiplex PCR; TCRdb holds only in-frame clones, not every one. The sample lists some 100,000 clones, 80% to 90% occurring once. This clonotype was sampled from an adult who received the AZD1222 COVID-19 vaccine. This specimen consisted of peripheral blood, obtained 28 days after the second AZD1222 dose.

CDR3 residues: CAWSEASTDTQYF. DNA for the CDR3: TGTGCCTGGAGTGAAGCAAGCACAGATACGCAGTATTTT. The V call is TRBV30, the J call TRBJ2-3, with unresolved D. Trimming took 1 base from V and 0 from J, leaving 5 bases between them. Germline-derived CDR1 and CDR2 are GTSNPN and SVGIG (reference sequence). This CDR3 has 13 residues.